This T cell receptor beta chain was recorded in a study of T cell responses to AZD1222 COVID-19 vaccine. Findings and limits, study-wide: Females made up more of the donors, who were largely white British, and clonal diversity may have come out too low.

Profiled with immunoSEQ multiplex PCR; TCRdb holds only in-frame clones, not every one. The sample gives around 78,000 clones, around 90% of which show up once; 24% is in the top ten. About this clone: Its antigen is unidentified.

Germline CDR1 and CDR2: SGHTA and FQGNSA. This CDR3 has 15 residues. Trimming removed 4 bases at V and 2 bases at J, with 14 bases between. V gene TRBV7-2 combines with J gene TRBJ1-1; D not resolved. The origin of this receptor is an adult in good health. The sample in question was peripheral blood, obtained on day 0 of AZD1222 vaccination. CDR3 coding DNA: TGTGCCAGCAGCTCACGTATTCACGGAAACACTGAAGCTTTCTTT. This encodes CASSSRIHGNTEAFF.